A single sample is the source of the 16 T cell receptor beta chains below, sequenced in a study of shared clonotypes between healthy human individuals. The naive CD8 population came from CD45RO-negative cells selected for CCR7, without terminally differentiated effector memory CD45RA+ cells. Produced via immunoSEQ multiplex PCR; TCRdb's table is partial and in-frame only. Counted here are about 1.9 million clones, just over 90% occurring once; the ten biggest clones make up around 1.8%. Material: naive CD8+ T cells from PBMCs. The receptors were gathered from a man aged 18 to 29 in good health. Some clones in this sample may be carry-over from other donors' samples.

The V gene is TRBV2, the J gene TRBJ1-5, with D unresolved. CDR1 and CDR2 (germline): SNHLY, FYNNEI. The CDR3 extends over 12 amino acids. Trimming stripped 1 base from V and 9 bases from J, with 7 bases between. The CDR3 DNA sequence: TGTGCCAGCAGTGAAGTACGTCTGCCCCAGCATTTT. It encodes CASSEVRLPQHF.

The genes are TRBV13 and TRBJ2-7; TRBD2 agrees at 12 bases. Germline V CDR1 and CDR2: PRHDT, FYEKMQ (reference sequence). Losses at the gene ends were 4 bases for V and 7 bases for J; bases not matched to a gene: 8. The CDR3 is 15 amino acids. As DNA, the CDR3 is TGTGCCAGCAGCTCCCTAGCGGGAGGGCCAGGGGAGCAGTACTTC. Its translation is CASSSLAGGPGEQYF.

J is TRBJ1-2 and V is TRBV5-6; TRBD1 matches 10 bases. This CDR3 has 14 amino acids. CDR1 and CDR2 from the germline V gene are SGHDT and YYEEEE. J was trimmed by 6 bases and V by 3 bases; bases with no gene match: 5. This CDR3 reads CASSWPGTGDGYTF. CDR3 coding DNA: TGTGCCAGCAGCTGGCCTGGGACAGGGGATGGCTACACCTTC. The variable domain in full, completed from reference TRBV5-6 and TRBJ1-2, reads DAGVTQSPTHLIKTRGQQVTLRCSPKSGHDTVSWYQQALGQGPQFIFQYYEEEERQRGNFPDRFSGHQFPNYSSELNVNALLLGDSALYLCASSWPGTGDGYTFGSGTRLTVV.

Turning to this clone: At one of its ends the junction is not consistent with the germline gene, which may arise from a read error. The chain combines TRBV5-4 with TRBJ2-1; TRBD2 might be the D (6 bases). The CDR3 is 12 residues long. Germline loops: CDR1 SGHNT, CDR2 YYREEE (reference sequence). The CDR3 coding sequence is TGTACCAGCAGCGGCGGGACCCCTGAGAAGTTCTTC. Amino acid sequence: CTSSGGTPEKFF. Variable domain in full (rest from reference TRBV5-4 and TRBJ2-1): ETGVTQSPTHLIKTRGQQVTLRCSSQSGHNTVSWYQQALGQGPQFIFQYYREEENGRGNFPPRFSGLQFPNYSSELNVNALELDDSALYLCTSSGGTPEKFFGPGTRLTVL.

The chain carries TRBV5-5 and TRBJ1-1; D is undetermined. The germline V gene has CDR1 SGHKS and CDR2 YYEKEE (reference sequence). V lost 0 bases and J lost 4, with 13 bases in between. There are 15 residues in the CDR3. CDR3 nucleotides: TGTGCCAGCAGCTTGGAATCGACGAGAAGCACTGAAGCTTTCTTT. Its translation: CASSLESTRSTEAFF. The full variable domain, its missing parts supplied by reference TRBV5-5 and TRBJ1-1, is DAGVTQSPTHLIKTRGQQVTLRCSPISGHKSVSWYQQVLGQGPQFIFQYYEKEERGRGNFPDRFSARQFPNYSSELNVNALLLGDSALYLCASSLESTRSTEAFFGQGTRLTVV.

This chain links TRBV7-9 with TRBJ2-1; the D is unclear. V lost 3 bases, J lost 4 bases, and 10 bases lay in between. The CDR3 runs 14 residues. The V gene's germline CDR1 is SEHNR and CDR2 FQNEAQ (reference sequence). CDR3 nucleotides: TGTGCCAGCAGCTTGGTGGCGTCTTACAATGAGCAGTTCTTC. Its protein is CASSLVASYNEQFF.

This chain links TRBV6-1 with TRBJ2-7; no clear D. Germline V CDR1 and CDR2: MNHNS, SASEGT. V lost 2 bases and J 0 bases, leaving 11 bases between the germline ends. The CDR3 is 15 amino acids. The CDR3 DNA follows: TGTGCCAGCAGTGAATTCCAGCCGAGCTCCTACGAGCAGTACTTC. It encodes CASSEFQPSSYEQYF.

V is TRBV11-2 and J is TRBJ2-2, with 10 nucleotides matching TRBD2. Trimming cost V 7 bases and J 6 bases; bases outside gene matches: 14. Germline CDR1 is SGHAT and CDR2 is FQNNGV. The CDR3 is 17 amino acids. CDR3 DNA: TGTGCCAGCATCGTGGGACTAGCGAGATTGGGTGCCGGGGAGCTGTTTTTT. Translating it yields CASIVGLARLGAGELFF.

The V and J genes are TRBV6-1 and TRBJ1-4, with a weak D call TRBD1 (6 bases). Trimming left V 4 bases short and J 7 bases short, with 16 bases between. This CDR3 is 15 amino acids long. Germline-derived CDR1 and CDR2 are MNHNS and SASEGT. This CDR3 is CASSVIVTGSEKLFF. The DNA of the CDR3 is TGTGCCAGCAGTGTAATAGTTACAGGGTCTGAAAAACTGTTTTTT.

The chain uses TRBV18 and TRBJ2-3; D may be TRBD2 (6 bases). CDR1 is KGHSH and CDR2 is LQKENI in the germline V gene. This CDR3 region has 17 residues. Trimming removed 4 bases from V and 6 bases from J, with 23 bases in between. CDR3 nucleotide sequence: TGTGCCAGCTCACACCTGACTAGGCTCGGGGCTCTCGATACGCAGTATTTT. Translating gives CASSHLTRLGALDTQYF.

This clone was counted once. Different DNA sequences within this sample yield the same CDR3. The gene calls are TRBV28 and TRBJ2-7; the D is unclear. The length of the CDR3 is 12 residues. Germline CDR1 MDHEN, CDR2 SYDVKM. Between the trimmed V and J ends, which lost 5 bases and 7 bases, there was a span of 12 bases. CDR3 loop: CASSPPRGEQYF. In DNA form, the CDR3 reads TGTGCCAGCAGTCCCCCACGAGGTGAGCAGTACTTC. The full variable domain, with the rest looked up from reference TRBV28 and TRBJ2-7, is DVKVTQSSRYLVKRTGEKVFLECVQDMDHENMFWYRQDPGLGLRLIYFSYDVKMKEKGDIPEGYSVSREKKERFSLILESASTNQTSMYLCASSPPRGEQYFGPGTRLTVT.

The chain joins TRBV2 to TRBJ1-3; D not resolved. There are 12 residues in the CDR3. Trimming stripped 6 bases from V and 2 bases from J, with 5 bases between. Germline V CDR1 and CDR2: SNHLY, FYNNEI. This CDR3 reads CASRGPGNTIYF. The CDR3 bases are TGTGCCAGCAGAGGGCCTGGAAACACCATATATTTT.

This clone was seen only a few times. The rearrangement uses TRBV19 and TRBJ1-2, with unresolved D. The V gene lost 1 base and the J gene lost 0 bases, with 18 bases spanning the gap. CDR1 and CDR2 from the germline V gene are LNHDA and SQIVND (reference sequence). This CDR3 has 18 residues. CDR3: CASSIGPWSHRANYGYTF. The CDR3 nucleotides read TGTGCCAGTAGTATAGGTCCTTGGTCACACCGCGCTAACTATGGCTACACCTTC.

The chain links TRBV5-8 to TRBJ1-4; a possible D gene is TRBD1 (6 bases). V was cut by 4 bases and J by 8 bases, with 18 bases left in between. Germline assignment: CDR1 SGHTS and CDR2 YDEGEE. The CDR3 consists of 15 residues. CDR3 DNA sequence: TGTGCCAGCAGCACCGAGGGCGGGACACGAGAAAAACTGTTTTTT. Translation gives CASSTEGGTREKLFF. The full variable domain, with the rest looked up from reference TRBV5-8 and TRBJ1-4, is EAGVTQSPTHLIKTRGQQATLRCSPISGHTSVYWYQQALGLGLQFLLWYDEGEERNRGNFPPRFSGRQFPNYSSELNVNALELEDSALYLCASSTEGGTREKLFFGSGTQLSVL.

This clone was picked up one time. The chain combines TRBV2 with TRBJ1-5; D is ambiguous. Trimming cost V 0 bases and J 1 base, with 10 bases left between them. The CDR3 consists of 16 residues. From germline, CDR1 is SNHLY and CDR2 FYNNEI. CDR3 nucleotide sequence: TGTGCCAGCAGTGAAGCCCCCCTTCGGAGCAATCAGCCCCAGCATTTT. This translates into CASSEAPLRSNQPQHF.

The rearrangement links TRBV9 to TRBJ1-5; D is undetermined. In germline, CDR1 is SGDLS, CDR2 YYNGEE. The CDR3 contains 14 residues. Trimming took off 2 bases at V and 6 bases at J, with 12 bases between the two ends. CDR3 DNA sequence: TGTGCCAGCAGCGTTGGAAGTTTTGGTCAGCCCCAGCATTTT. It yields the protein CASSVGSFGQPQHF.